These 27 T cell receptor beta chains share one sample of origin, sequenced in a study of a mutant IDH1 vaccine in newly diagnosed glioma. Their recognized antigens are unknown. Using immunoSEQ multiplex PCR, the repertoire was profiled, and TCRdb retains in-frame clones only, with some absent. The table has around 60,000 clones, 81% seen once. Time point indicated: week 35, safety follow-up. Every single dose of the vaccine, 300 ug of mutant IDH1 20-mer peptide, came with topical imiquimod. The source was PBMCs, collected from a glioma patient whose treatment included an IDH1 peptide vaccine. The source is a middle-aged man with glioma.

This rearrangement joins TRBV5-1 to TRBJ2-3, with TRBD2 as a possible D gene (7 bases). This CDR3 spans 14 amino acids. Germline V CDR1 and CDR2: SGHRS, YFSETQ. V gave up 7 bases and J gave up 1 base, with 13 bases separating them. This chain's CDR3 is CASDRGAGTDTQYF. The CDR3 coding sequence is TGCGCCAGCGATCGGGGGGCCGGCACAGATACGCAGTATTTT.

This clone was picked up a small number of times. V gene TRBV28 combines with J gene TRBJ1-2, with TRBD1 matching over 7 bases. The J segment lost 3 bases and the V segment lost 3 bases, leaving 7 bases of the junction unmatched. The CDR3 sequence is 15 residues long. Germline V lookup: CDR1 MDHEN, CDR2 SYDVKM. The chain's CDR3 is CASSFPGQVDYGYTF. The CDR3 nucleotides read TGTGCCAGCAGTTTTCCCGGACAGGTAGACTATGGCTACACCTTC.

The genes are TRBV21-1 and TRBJ2-7; the table names TRBD1, a call not compared with the DNA. TRBV21-1 is listed as a pseudogene. The CDR3 totals 18 residues. The CDR3 coding sequence is TGTGCCAGCAGGACCCTACTTCCGGGACAGGGGATCTCCTACGAGCAGTACTTC. Its translation is CASRTLLPGQGISYEQYF.

The DNA of the CDR3 is TGTGCCAGCAGCTTAGCGGGAGGGCCAGGAGAGCAGTACTTC. As protein: CASSLAGGPGEQYF. This rearrangement joins TRBV7-2 to TRBJ2-7; 7 bases match TRBD2. The CDR3 contains 14 residues. Germline V CDR1 and CDR2: SGHTA, FQGNSA. With V trimmed by 0 bases and J by 7 bases, 6 bases remained unmatched.

The rearrangement joins TRBV7-8 to TRBJ2-7, with TRBD2 identical over 8 bases. The germline V gene has CDR1 SGHVS and CDR2 FQNEAQ. With 5 bases clipped from V and 3 bases from J, the junction kept 3 bases outside the gene matches. The CDR3 has 13 residues. The CDR3 DNA is TGTGCCAGCAGCCGGGAGGGCCACTACGAGCAGTACTTC. Protein product: CASSREGHYEQYF.

The gene calls are TRBV5-4 and TRBJ2-3; either TRBD1 or TRBD2 may fit D (5 bases each). Trimming removed 2 bases at V and 3 bases at J, with 16 bases between. The CDR3 totals 16 residues. Germline CDR1 SGHNT, CDR2 YYREEE (reference sequence). The DNA for the CDR3 is TGTGCCAGCAGCTTTGATCGGGATTGGGGGACAGATACGCAGTATTTT. Encoded protein: CASSFDRDWGTDTQYF.

The rearrangement joins TRBV5-1 to TRBJ1-3, with TRBD1 identical over 7 bases. CDR3 length: 16 amino acids. V shed 4 bases, J shed 2 bases, and the junction held 9 bases outside the gene matches. Looked up from germline, CDR1 is SGHRS and CDR2 is YFSETQ. The chain's CDR3 is CASSPPDREPGNTIYF. For the CDR3, the DNA is TGCGCCAGCAGCCCCCCTGACAGGGAACCTGGAAACACCATATATTTT.

This chain uses TRBV2 with TRBJ2-1; D ambiguous. Trimming pared 10 bases from V and 1 base from J, leaving 8 bases between. This CDR3 region has 12 residues. Germline CDR1 SNHLY, CDR2 FYNNEI. The CDR3 DNA reads TGTGCCACCGCATGGTCCTACAATGAGCAGTTCTTC. This encodes CATAWSYNEQFF.

This clone has a single count. The chain employs TRBV18 and TRBJ1-2, with D possibly TRBD1 on 6 matching bases. This CDR3 is built from 13 residues. Germline assignment: CDR1 KGHSH and CDR2 LQKENI. The ends were cut back, 0 bases at V and 5 bases at J, with 7 bases in the middle. This chain's CDR3 is CASSPPTGYGYTF. In nucleotides, the CDR3 is TGTGCCAGCTCACCACCAACAGGGTATGGCTACACCTTC.

V usage is TRBV27 and J usage is TRBJ1-6; TRBD1 matches 10 bases. J lost 15 bases, V lost 0 bases, and 2 bases had no gene match. Germline V gene data show CDR1 as MNHEY and CDR2 as SMNVEV (reference sequence). This CDR3 is 13 amino acids long. The CDR3 DNA reads TGTGCCAGCAGTTTATCTGGACAGGGGGGCCTCCACTTT. Translated, it gives CASSLSGQGGLHF.

This clone came up a few times. The genes are TRBV5-4 and TRBJ2-3, with a weak D call TRBD2 (5 bases). The CDR3 loop spans 13 amino acids. Germline V CDR1 and CDR2: SGHNT, YYREEE (reference sequence). The V and J ends lost 0 bases and 5 bases respectively, with 7 bases between them. The CDR3 sequence: CASSLVEEDTQYF. The CDR3 DNA reads as TGTGCCAGCAGCTTGGTGGAGGAAGATACGCAGTATTTT.

J is TRBJ2-3 and V is TRBV7-8; no reliable D call. CDR1 SGHVS and CDR2 FQNEAQ come from the germline V gene. The CDR3 consists of 16 residues. V was trimmed by 1 base and J by 2 bases, leaving 13 bases between them. The CDR3 DNA reads as TGTGCCAGCAGCTTAGGACGGCGGATAACCACAGATACGCAGTATTTT. The encoded protein is CASSLGRRITTDTQYF.

The chain recombines TRBV28 with TRBJ2-1, with 7 nucleotides matching TRBD1. Germline V gene sequence: CDR1 MDHEN, CDR2 SYDVKM. The junction had 14 bases not matched to a gene; V was cut back by 6 bases and J by 3 bases. This CDR3 spans 17 amino acids. CDR3 bases: TGTGCCAGCAGCCCCCACACAGGGGCGATCTTCTACAATGAGCAGTTCTTC. It codes for CASSPHTGAIFYNEQFF.

This clone was seen only once. V gene TRBV5-6 combines with J gene TRBJ2-7, with D uncertain. The CDR3 extends over 13 amino acids. The V gene lost 3 bases and the J gene lost 2 bases, with 9 bases spanning the gap. Germline V gives CDR1 SGHDT, CDR2 YYEEEE. The CDR3 sequence is CASSSVRAYEQYF. The CDR3 DNA sequence: TGTGCCAGCAGCTCAGTGAGAGCCTACGAGCAGTACTTC. The full variable domain, in which reference TRBV5-6 and TRBJ2-7 provide the parts outside the CDR3, is DAGVTQSPTHLIKTRGQQVTLRCSPKSGHDTVSWYQQALGQGPQFIFQYYEEEERQRGNFPDRFSGHQFPNYSSELNVNALLLGDSALYLCASSSVRAYEQYFGPGTRLTVT.

Written as DNA, the CDR3 is TGTGCCAGCAGCGGAGGCGGGGCTGAAGCTTTCTTT. This codes for CASSGGGAEAFF. The chain combines TRBV11-2 with TRBJ1-1; the D is unclear. Germline loops: CDR1 SGHAT, CDR2 FQNNGV. The ends were cut back, 5 bases at V and 6 bases at J, with 10 bases in the middle. The CDR3 covers 12 residues.

This clone was observed a single time. The J gene is TRBJ2-7, the V gene TRBV27; 7 nucleotides line up with TRBD1. V lost 4 bases to trimming and J lost 2 bases; unmatched junction nucleotides: 5. Germline V lookup: CDR1 MNHEY, CDR2 SMNVEV (reference sequence). This CDR3 is built from 14 residues. In nucleotides, the CDR3 is TGTGCCAGCAGTTCCAGGGACAGTGCCTACGAGCAGTACTTC. Translation: CASSSRDSAYEQYF.

The V gene is TRBV27, the J gene TRBJ1-1; D possibly corresponds to TRBD1 (5 bases). Germline V gene lookup returns CDR1 MNHEY and CDR2 SMNVEV (reference sequence). V was pared by 5 bases and J by 4 bases, with 17 bases between. CDR3 length: 15 amino acids. CDR3 sequence (DNA): TGTGCCAGCAGTAGACGGGGGGGGAGGGGCACTGAAGCTTTCTTT. Amino acid sequence: CASSRRGGRGTEAFF.

The rearrangement links TRBV12-5 to TRBJ2-5, with TRBD2 matching 11 bases. The V gene end was trimmed by 0 bases and the J gene end by 0 bases; junction bases not matched to a gene: 3. This CDR3 has 17 residues. Germline V lookup: CDR1 LGHNT, CDR2 FRNRAP. The CDR3 DNA reads TGTGCTAGTGGTTTGGTAGGACTAGCGGGTAACCAAGAGACCCAGTACTTC. Translated: CASGLVGLAGNQETQYF.

V gene TRBV19 combines with J gene TRBJ1-5; the D gene is possibly TRBD1 (6 bases). Germline V gives CDR1 LNHDA, CDR2 SQIVND (reference sequence). The germline V and J ends were trimmed by 2 bases and 4 bases, with 15 bases remaining between them. The CDR3 spans 16 residues. DNA of the CDR3: TGTGCCAGTAGTATACTCACCACAGGGCTTAATCAGCCCCAGCATTTT. Translation gives CASSILTTGLNQPQHF.

The rearrangement joins TRBV28 to TRBJ2-3; D may match TRBD1 or TRBD2 (5 bases each). There are 15 residues in the CDR3. Germline V gene sequence: CDR1 MDHEN, CDR2 SYDVKM. V lost 4 bases and J 0 bases, leaving 11 bases between the germline ends. The CDR3 DNA reads TGTGCCAGCAGTTCCCGGGACCAGAGCACAGATACGCAGTATTTT. Translating it yields CASSSRDQSTDTQYF.

V usage is TRBV2 and J usage is TRBJ2-1, with 8 bases identical to TRBD2. V lost 7 bases to trimming and J lost 0 bases; unmatched junction nucleotides: 8. Germline assignment: CDR1 SNHLY and CDR2 FYNNEI. This CDR3 spans 16 amino acids. The CDR3 spells CASTRGAGASYNEQFF. The CDR3 DNA reads as TGTGCCAGCACCCGGGGAGCGGGGGCCTCCTACAATGAGCAGTTCTTC.

The table lists this clone with a count of one. The chain recombines TRBV5-1 with TRBJ2-3, with TRBD2 matching over 9 bases. The CDR3 is 16 amino acids. J gave up 4 bases and V 5 bases, and 11 bases lay outside the gene matches. The germline gives CDR1 SGHRS, CDR2 YFSETQ. Here the CDR3 DNA reads TGCGCCAGCAGTTACGGGACCCGCGGGGGGGCAGATACGCAGTATTTT. This translates into CASSYGTRGGADTQYF. The full variable domain, completed using reference TRBV5-1 and TRBJ2-3, is KAGVTQTPRYLIKTRGQQVTLSCSPISGHRSVSWYQQTPGQGLQFLFEYFSETQRNKGNFPGRFSGRQFSNSRSEMNVSTLELGDSALYLCASSYGTRGGADTQYFGPGTRLTVL.

The rearrangement joins TRBV27 to TRBJ2-1; D gene unclear. Trimming stripped 0 bases from V and 2 bases from J, with 5 bases between. Germline V gives CDR1 MNHEY, CDR2 SMNVEV (reference sequence). CDR3 length: 14 residues. CDR3 nucleotide sequence: TGTGCCAGCAGTTTATCAGGAACCTACAATGAGCAGTTCTTC. Protein: CASSLSGTYNEQFF.

This chain connects TRBV7-4 to TRBJ2-7, with D perhaps matching TRBD1 (7 bases). Trimming took off 8 bases at V and 2 bases at J, with 22 bases between the two ends. The CDR3 loop spans 16 amino acids. CDR1 is SGHVT, CDR2 SQSDAQ, per germline. The CDR3 loop is CASPLGQQGGPYEQYF. The CDR3 nucleotides are TGTGCCAGCCCTCTGGGTCAGCAGGGGGGCCCCTACGAGCAGTACTTC.

The chain combines TRBV5-3 with TRBJ1-2; 7 nucleotides agree with TRBD1. TRBV5-3 is an ORF, with its function uncertain. The CDR3 spans 19 residues. With 4 bases clipped from V and 4 bases from J, the junction kept 22 bases outside the gene matches. CDR3 region: CARSDRDSHSPSLSYGYTF. DNA for the CDR3: TGTGCCAGAAGCGACCGGGACAGTCACAGCCCATCTCTATCCTATGGCTACACCTTC.

The V call is TRBV6-5, the J call TRBJ2-1, with TRBD2 as a possible D gene (6 bases). Between the trimmed V and J ends, which lost 4 bases and 9 bases, there was a span of 10 bases. Germline CDR1 MNHEY, CDR2 SVGAGI. The length of the CDR3 is 12 residues. The CDR3, as DNA: TGTGCCAGCAGTTTTAGCGGCTTTGAGCAGTTCTTC. It translates to CASSFSGFEQFF.

The CDR3 bases are TGTGCCAGCAGTGGGAGACAGGGGAGCTCCTATAATTCACCCCTCCACTTT. Protein product: CASSGRQGSSYNSPLHF. The gene calls are TRBV2 and TRBJ1-6, with 8 bases lining up with TRBD1. In germline, CDR1 is SNHLY, CDR2 FYNNEI. The CDR3 is 17 amino acids. The junction had 5 bases not matched to a gene; V was cut back by 4 bases and J by 0 bases.